This note documents a single T cell receptor beta chain sequence. The antigen is unknown. No cell sorting was done before RNA was extracted from the tissue. Distant lung tissue was collected more than 3 cm away from the tumor edge. This sample is drawn from a study of tumor and adjacent non-tumor tissue in lung cancer. The study, taken as a whole, reports: Higher tumor TCR diversity was associated with shorter survival. Top 100 clones took a larger repertoire share in normal lung.

CDR3 length: 14 amino acids. Germline values: CDR1 MNHEY, CDR2 SVGEGT. Trimming took 6 bases from V and 3 from J, leaving 14 bases between them. The library came from three nested PCR rounds adapted from ARM-PCR protocols. MiXCR, run by TCRdb on the multiplex PCR reads, gives a single entry per CDR3 protein. Among roughly 82,000 distinct CDR3 sequences listed, 76% were seen once. The clonotype comes from a woman between 50 and 59 years old with non-small cell lung cancer. V is TRBV6-2 or TRBV6-3 and J is TRBJ2-5; D unclear. The sequenced material came from distant non-tumor lung tissue. As DNA, the CDR3 is TGTGCCAGCAGCCGCGTGGCAGGTGAAGAGACCCAGTACTTC. It codes for CASSRVAGEETQYF.